This record covers a single TCR beta chain. The antigen remains undetermined. The data originate from a study of T cells in narcolepsy. Findings of the study overall: Same-patient CSF and blood CD4+ T cell clonotypes included HCRT-specific and TRIB2-specific autoreactive ones. Autoreactive clonotypes reportedly recurred in blood of same and different patients, not controls.

Produced via immunoSEQ multiplex PCR; TCRdb's table is partial and in-frame only. The sample yields 36,000 or so clones, approximately 90% seen once. The germline V gene has CDR1 GTSNPN and CDR2 SVGIG (reference sequence). This CDR3 is 13 amino acids long. V was shortened by 8 bases and J by 0 bases, with 10 bases between the two germline ends. The rearrangement uses TRBV30 and TRBJ1-4; D gene uncertain. This receptor was identified in a human donor with narcolepsy. Sequencing used CD45RA- memory CD4+ T cells from PBMCs. CDR3 loop: CAGDGTTNEKLFF. The CDR3 DNA reads TGTGCCGGTGACGGCACAACTAATGAAAAACTGTTTTTT.